These T cell receptor beta chains were read from a single sample in a study of T cells after yellow fever vaccination. TCRdb fed the 5' RACE reads into MiXCR, producing one record per CDR3 protein. The table has around 530,000 distinct CDR3 sequences, about a sixth seen once. The sequenced sample was PBMCs, obtained less than 6 days after the first yellow fever vaccination. These receptors all stem from a young man who received the YFV17D yellow fever vaccine. The CDR3 runs from the conserved cysteine through the conserved F or W. D genes are given only for firm matches. Rows may omit the clone size; those that give it use once, few, many or a size class.

d_call j_call clone_size v_call cdr3_aa cdr3_nt
TRBD2 TRBJ2-1 few TRBV5-6 CASSSTSGEFTYNEQFF TGTGCCAGCAGCTCGACTAGCGGGGAGTTTACATACAATGAGCAGTTCTTC
. TRBJ2-1 many TRBV4-1 CASSRGQGGLGEQFF TGCGCCAGCAGCCGAGGACAGGGAGGGTTGGGTGAGCAGTTCTTC
. TRBJ1-2 . TRBV6-1 CASSAGLEGYTF TGTGCCAGCAGTGCCGGGCTAGAGGGCTACACCTTC
. TRBJ2-3 few TRBV6-1 CAGSIGTPPDTQYF TGTGCCGGATCAATCGGGACCCCTCCAGATACGCAGTATTTT
. TRBJ2-2 few TRBV12-3/TRBV12-4 CASDAGPYSTGELFF TGTGCCAGCGATGCCGGGCCCTATTCCACCGGGGAGCTGTTTTTT
TRBD2 TRBJ2-5 . TRBV23-1 CARDTKRGGQETQYF TGCGCCAGAGATACAAAGCGGGGCGGGCAAGAGACCCAGTACTTC
. TRBJ1-1 many TRBV5-1 CASSLIGGSTEAFF TGCGCCAGCAGCTTGATAGGGGGATCCACTGAAGCTTTCTTT
TRBD1 TRBJ2-7 . TRBV30 CAFQDTGQFYYEQYF TGTGCCTTTCAAGATACGGGACAGTTCTACTACGAGCAGTACTTC
. TRBJ1-1 few TRBV7-2 CASSPAYSIVAFF TGTGCCAGCAGCCCCGCCTACTCGATTGTGGCTTTCTTT
. TRBJ2-7 . TRBV9 CASKPRDGTGEQYF TGTGCCAGTAAACCCCGGGACGGCACGGGGGAGCAGTACTTC